A single sample gave rise to the 12 T cell receptor beta chains below, sequenced in a study of shared clonotypes between healthy human individuals. Assay: immunoSEQ multiplex PCR; the TCRdb copy retains only in-frame clones and omits some. Of about 490,000 clones listed, 60% to 80% are singletons. The sample comprised PBMCs. The source of these receptors is a woman aged 35 to 49 in good health. Some clones in this sample may be carry-over from other donors' samples.

This clone was observed a few times. This chain connects TRBV4-3 to TRBJ2-1; 10 bases map to TRBD2. The length of the CDR3 is 17 residues. J lost 3 bases, V lost 0 bases, and 5 bases had no gene match. Germline V gene data show CDR1 as LGHNA and CDR2 as YSLEER. This CDR3 reads CASSQDQGLAVYNEQFF. The CDR3 nucleotides are TGCGCCAGCAGCCAAGATCAAGGACTAGCGGTCTACAATGAGCAGTTCTTC.

This chain links TRBV27 with TRBJ1-5; 9 bases fit TRBD1. V lost 5 bases to trimming and J lost 9 bases; unmatched junction nucleotides: 8. The CDR3 is 14 amino acids. CDR1 MNHEY and CDR2 SMNVEV come from the germline V gene (reference sequence). CDR3 sequence reads: CASSPTGGIGPQHF. CDR3 coding DNA: TGTGCCAGCAGTCCCACAGGGGGCATTGGGCCCCAGCATTTT.

This sequence joins TRBV6-1 and TRBJ2-3; D uncertain. Germline-derived CDR1 and CDR2 are MNHNS and SASEGT. Trimming removed 6 bases at V and 0 bases at J, with 7 bases between. The CDR3 sequence is 13 residues long. CDR3: CASRASSTDTQYF. Written as DNA, the CDR3 is TGTGCCAGCAGGGCATCAAGCACAGATACGCAGTATTTT.

The CDR3 DNA reads as TGTGCCAGCAGCGGAGGGGGACAGGGGGCACGCATTCAGTACTTC. Translated, it gives CASSGGGQGARIQYF. This rearrangement joins TRBV5-4 to TRBJ2-4; 12 bases are shared with TRBD1. Germline loops: CDR1 SGHNT, CDR2 YYREEE (reference sequence). Trimming at V came to 4 bases and at J to 9 bases, leaving 8 bases not matched to a gene. The CDR3 runs to 15 residues.

This clone was recorded many times. The gene calls are TRBV27 and TRBJ1-6; D not certain. Germline values: CDR1 MNHEY, CDR2 SMNVEV (reference sequence). The CDR3 is 15 amino acids. V was shortened by 3 bases and J by 7 bases, with 13 bases between the two germline ends. The CDR3 sequence is CASSFWEVANSPLHF. For the CDR3, the DNA is TGTGCCAGCAGTTTTTGGGAGGTGGCCAATTCACCCCTCCACTTT.

Regarding this clone: The identical CDR3 is also encoded by other nucleotide sequences in the sample. The chain recombines TRBV4-2 with TRBJ2-1, with TRBD2 matching over 7 bases. CDR1 and CDR2 (germline): LGHNA, YNFKEQ. The junction had 6 bases not matched to a gene; V was cut back by 0 bases and J by 4 bases. The CDR3 loop spans 16 amino acids. The CDR3 nucleotides are TGTGCCAGCAGCCAAGATCTGGCGGGAGCTTACAATGAGCAGTTCTTC. It encodes CASSQDLAGAYNEQFF.

The chain couples TRBV6-1 to TRBJ2-7, with D possibly matching TRBD1 (6 bases). CDR3 length equals 14 residues. Trimming cost V 4 bases and J 5 bases, with 15 bases left between them. Germline V gene sequence: CDR1 MNHNS, CDR2 SASEGT. The CDR3: CASSGGWAGDEQYF. The DNA for the CDR3 is TGTGCCAGCAGTGGGGGATGGGCAGGGGACGAGCAGTACTTC.

Regarding this clone: It differs at one base from a far larger clone, so likely a read error. In the same sample, other DNA sequences code for this CDR3. V and J are TRBV5-6 and TRBJ1-2, with D maybe TRBD1 (6 bases). Germline assignment: CDR1 SGHDT and CDR2 YYEEEE. V gave up 2 bases and J gave up 4 bases, with 9 bases separating them. This CDR3 comprises 13 residues. The CDR3 sequence is CASSFLQGYGYTF. The CDR3 DNA reads as TGTGCCAGCAGCTTCCTACAGGGCTATGGCTACACCTTC.

The chain is built from TRBV7-9 and TRBJ1-2, with D perhaps TRBD1 (5 bases). V was pared by 2 bases and J by 7 bases, with 11 bases between. The CDR3 is 13 residues long. Germline V gene lookup returns CDR1 SEHNR and CDR2 FQNEAQ (reference sequence). CDR3 protein: CASSLPARGGYTF. CDR3 coding DNA: TGTGCCAGCAGCTTACCGGCGAGGGGTGGCTACACCTTC.

The chain carries TRBV19 and TRBJ2-3; 10 bases map to TRBD2. The CDR3 sequence is 14 residues long. V was clipped by 7 bases and J by 3 bases; unmatched bases: 4. Germline CDR1 reads LNHDA; CDR2 reads SQIVND (reference sequence). In nucleotides, the CDR3 is TGTGCCAGTATCCCGGGACTAGCGACAGATACGCAGTATTTT. Translation gives CASIPGLATDTQYF.

V usage is TRBV6-1 and J usage is TRBJ1-5, with D tentatively TRBD1 (6 bases). V was cut by 8 bases and J by 4 bases, with 18 bases left in between. Looked up from germline, CDR1 is MNHNS and CDR2 is SASEGT. The CDR3 has 15 residues. The CDR3 reads CASGPKQGWNQPQHF. Here the CDR3 DNA reads TGTGCCAGCGGCCCAAAACAGGGTTGGAATCAGCCCCAGCATTTT.

V gene TRBV28 combines with J gene TRBJ2-3; TRBD1 might be the D (6 bases). V was shortened by 6 bases and J by 4 bases, with 8 bases between the two germline ends. Germline V gene lookup returns CDR1 MDHEN and CDR2 SYDVKM. This CDR3 spans 12 amino acids. This chain's CDR3 is CASRTGSDTQYF. The CDR3 nucleotides read TGTGCCAGCAGAACAGGGTCAGATACGCAGTATTTT.